One sample yielded the 4 T cell receptor beta chains listed below, sequenced in a study of graft-versus-host responses after intestinal transplantation. Graft tissue processing released intraepithelial and lamina propria lymphocytes. This table comes from immunoSEQ multiplex PCR, and its TCRdb copy is limited to in-frame clones, with some not included. This table has about 2,200 clones, around 82% appearing once. Sequences were derived from ileum tissue, sampled 18 days after transplant. The receptors were gathered from a human patient who received an intestinal transplant, so some T cells may come from the graft donor.

The rearrangement uses TRBV15 and TRBJ2-1; 9 bases are shared with TRBD2. The junction had 9 bases not matched to a gene; V was cut back by 5 bases and J by 10 bases. The CDR3 extends over 14 amino acids. The V gene's germline CDR1 is LNHNV and CDR2 YYDKDF (reference sequence). CDR3 bases: TGTGCCACCAGCGGGACTAGCTCGGTTCGGGAGCAGTTCTTC. It is translated as CATSGTSSVREQFF.

The V call is TRBV13, the J call TRBJ2-7, with 8 bases identical to TRBD2. With V trimmed by 4 bases and J by 2 bases, 4 bases remained unmatched. The CDR3 sequence is 14 residues long. The germline V gene has CDR1 PRHDT and CDR2 FYEKMQ (reference sequence). The CDR3 nucleotides are TGTGCCAGCAGCTCAGCGGGAGAGACCTACGAGCAGTACTTC. Translation gives CASSSAGETYEQYF.

This clone was picked up one time. The chain has TRBV2 and TRBJ1-5; D is possibly TRBD1 (6 bases). This CDR3 spans 12 amino acids. The V gene's germline CDR1 is SNHLY and CDR2 FYNNEI. Trimming pared 4 bases from V and 5 bases from J, leaving 6 bases between. In DNA form, the CDR3 reads TGTGCCAGCAGTGCAGGGGATCAGCCCCAGCATTTT. Its translation is CASSAGDQPQHF.

V is TRBV25-1 and J is TRBJ2-3, with unresolved D. The CDR3 is made up of 13 amino acids. The V gene lost 2 bases and the J gene lost 1 base, with 4 bases spanning the gap. The germline V gene has CDR1 MGHDK and CDR2 SYGVNS. This CDR3 is CASSEQGTDTQYF. CDR3 in DNA: TGTGCCAGCAGTGAACAGGGCACAGATACGCAGTATTTT.